This T cell receptor beta chain came from a study of cytomegalovirus exposure and HLA in healthy donors. About the research overall: Prior work identified around 120 million unique TCR beta sequences in some 200 million T cells.

J lost 4 bases, V lost 5 bases, and 6 bases had no gene match. Looked up from germline, CDR1 is MNHNS and CDR2 is SASEGT. CDR3 length equals 15 residues. The primer mix had 60 Vbeta and 13 Jbeta primers. Assay used: immunoSEQ multiplex PCR; TCRdb lists only in-frame clones, some missing. The sample has 180,000 or so clones, 75% seen once. General study points: Cytomegalovirus status was reportedly diagnosed by the classifier with high specificity and sensitivity.

In the case of this clone: Its antigen is unidentified.

The J gene is TRBJ2-2, the V gene TRBV6-1; 8 bases are shared with TRBD1. This receptor was identified in a woman aged 40 to 49 in good health and CMV-seropositive. The sequenced sample was PBMCs. In DNA, the CDR3 is TGTGCCAGCAGTTTAGACAGGGGATTCACCGGGGAGCTGTTTTTT. This sequence encodes CASSLDRGFTGELFF.